These 11 T cell receptor beta chains share one sample of origin, sequenced in a study of T cells in Graves' hyperthyroidism and ophthalmopathy. The TCR beta CDR3 regions underwent amplification using RNA transcripts as the source. An initial round of RT-PCR targeting the TCR CDR3 relied on the HTBI primer set. In TCRdb, the multiplex PCR reads were re-called with MiXCR into one record per CDR3 protein. The sample shows hundreds of thousands of distinct CDR3 sequences, roughly a sixth of them seen only once. The sample taken for sequencing was blood. The receptors derive from a woman between 45 and 60 years old with Graves' hyperthyroidism that later progressed to Graves' ophthalmopathy.

V usage is TRBV3-1 and J usage is TRBJ2-3, with 7 nucleotides matching TRBD2. The V gene end was trimmed by 0 bases and the J gene end by 8 bases; junction bases not matched to a gene: 11. The CDR3 is made up of 16 amino acids. Germline CDR1 and CDR2: LGHDT and YNNKEL (reference sequence). CDR3 protein: CASSQERAGGGSTQYF. CDR3 DNA sequence: TGTGCCAGCAGCCAAGAGCGGGCTGGCGGGGGTAGTACGCAGTATTTT.

This sequence joins TRBV19 and TRBJ1-1, with D tentatively TRBD1 (5 bases). Deletions cut 7 bases from V and 6 bases from J, with 12 bases between. The CDR3 length is 12 residues. Per the germline V gene, CDR1 is LNHDA and CDR2 is SQIVND (reference sequence). Here the CDR3 reads CASTQGGAEAFF. CDR3 coding DNA: TGTGCCAGTACGCAGGGTGGGGCTGAAGCTTTCTTT.

This clonotype was recorded at least ten times. The V gene is TRBV18, the J gene TRBJ1-2; the match to TRBD1 covers 9 bases. Germline CDR1 reads KGHSH; CDR2 reads LQKENI. The trim removed 3 bases at V and 8 bases at J, leaving 19 bases unmatched. There are 18 residues in the CDR3. The CDR3 sequence: CASSPAGTGSLRSAGYTF. The DNA for the CDR3 is TGTGCCAGCTCACCTGCAGGGACAGGGTCGTTGAGGTCCGCCGGCTACACCTTC.

The chain links TRBV20-1 to TRBJ2-1; TRBD2 matches at 8 bases. The trim removed 0 bases at V and 8 bases at J, leaving 9 bases unmatched. Germline assignment: CDR1 DFQATT and CDR2 SNEGSKA (reference sequence). This CDR3 is built from 15 residues. CDR3 nucleotide sequence: TGCAGTGCTAGAGATCCCGGGGGGGCTTACCATGAGCAGTTCTTC. Its translation: CSARDPGGAYHEQFF.

This clonotype has more than one count but fewer than ten. The rearrangement links TRBV19 to TRBJ1-5, with D possibly being TRBD1 (6 bases). Germline CDR1 and CDR2: LNHDA and SQIVND (reference sequence). CDR3 length: 15 amino acids. The V gene lost 7 bases and the J gene lost 1 base, with 14 bases spanning the gap. CDR3 amino acids: CASTRGARSNQPQHF. The DNA of the CDR3 is TGTGCCAGTACCCGGGGGGCCAGGAGCAATCAGCCCCAGCATTTT.

This clonotype has ten or more counts. This sequence joins TRBV18 and TRBJ2-1, with D possibly matching TRBD1 (6 bases). CDR3 length: 16 amino acids. V gave up 3 bases and J gave up 3 bases, with 15 bases separating them. Germline CDR1 and CDR2: KGHSH and LQKENI. The CDR3 coding sequence is TGTGCCAGCTCACCTTGGCAGGGGAGTAACTACAATGAGCAGTTCTTC. Its translation is CASSPWQGSNYNEQFF.

About this clonotype: This may come from a read error, since a much larger clone is one base off. The chain joins TRBV6-5 to TRBJ2-5; 11 bases are shared with TRBD2. The CDR3 has 16 amino acids. Germline V lookup: CDR1 MNHEY, CDR2 SVGAGI. The CDR3 here is CAGSYSTSGGQETQYF. CDR3 in DNA: TGTGCCGGCAGTTACTCTACTAGCGGGGGACAAGAGACCCAGTACTTC.

This rearrangement joins TRBV15 to TRBJ1-1; D is undetermined. Trimming took off 0 bases at V and 1 base at J, with 9 bases between the two ends. Germline lookup yields CDR1 LNHNV and CDR2 YYDKDF (reference sequence). This CDR3 comprises 15 residues. The CDR3 loop reads CATSRDKVRNTEAFF. CDR3 in DNA: TGTGCCACCAGCAGAGACAAGGTGAGGAACACTGAAGCTTTCTTT.

This clonotype showed up just a few times. V gene TRBV9 combines with J gene TRBJ2-6; no definite D call. This CDR3 has 17 residues. Germline V lookup: CDR1 SGDLS, CDR2 YYNGEE. Trimming pared 7 bases from V and 0 bases from J, leaving 17 bases between. The CDR3 loop reads CASSVDWLGSGANVLTF. The CDR3 DNA reads TGTGCCAGCTCGGTGGATTGGTTGGGCTCTGGGGCCAACGTCCTGACTTTC.

The chain combines TRBV19 with TRBJ1-2, with D perhaps matching TRBD1 (6 bases). V was clipped by 10 bases and J by 0 bases, with 15 bases between them. Germline loops: CDR1 LNHDA, CDR2 SQIVND (reference sequence). The CDR3 consists of 14 residues. DNA of the CDR3: TGTGCCACTCACCGGGACACAGCTAACTATGGCTACACCTTC. Amino acids: CATHRDTANYGYTF.

This clonotype was found a few times. The V gene is TRBV5-5, the J gene TRBJ1-5, with D hard to call. CDR3 length: 15 amino acids. Germline V gene data show CDR1 as SGHKS and CDR2 as YYEKEE (reference sequence). Trimming took off 7 bases at V and 0 bases at J, with 14 bases between the two ends. Here the CDR3 reads CASGPGRYSNQPQHF. The DNA for the CDR3 is TGTGCCAGCGGGCCCGGTCGTTATAGCAATCAGCCCCAGCATTTT.